Presented here are 19 T cell receptor beta chains from one specimen sequenced in a study of OX40 agonist ivuxolimab in advanced cancers. Clones were sequenced by immunoSEQ multiplex PCR, and TCRdb holds only the in-frame ones, with some missing. This sample has about 28,000 clones, with 80% found just once. Sequencing used CD4+ or CD8+ T cells sorted from blood, obtained in a trial of the OX40 agonist ivuxolimab. The receptors here all came from an adult with an advanced solid tumor such as melanoma, head and neck, liver or kidney cancer.

This clone has just a few counts. This chain links TRBV7-6 with TRBJ2-3, with TRBD1 as a possible D gene (5 bases). Germline V gene sequence: CDR1 SGHVS, CDR2 FNYEAQ. The CDR3 length is 15 residues. The V and J ends lost 4 bases and 5 bases respectively, with 16 bases between them. CDR3 bases: TGTGCCAGCAGCTCCGATCCGGCAACAGGAGATACGCAGTATTTT. Its translation is CASSSDPATGDTQYF. Based on the CDR3 plus reference TRBV7-6 and TRBJ2-3, the full variable domain is GAGVSQSPRYKVTKRGQDVALRCDPISGHVSLYWYRQALGQGPEFLTYFNYEAQQDKSGLPNDRFSAERPEGSISTLTIQRTEQRDSAMYRCASSSDPATGDTQYFGPGTRLTVL.

This clone came up a few times. The rearrangement uses TRBV2 and TRBJ2-5, with D perhaps TRBD1 (6 bases). The V end lost 6 bases, the J end lost 1 base, and 9 bases lay between the germline ends. The length of the CDR3 is 13 residues. Looked up from germline, CDR1 is SNHLY and CDR2 is FYNNEI. In nucleotides, the CDR3 is TGTGCCAGCAGAACGACAGGCCAAGAGACCCAGTACTTC. This gives the protein CASRTTGQETQYF.

The rearrangement joins TRBV9 to TRBJ2-4; no reliable D call. Looked up from germline, CDR1 is SGDLS and CDR2 is YYNGEE. This CDR3 spans 14 amino acids. V was cut by 5 bases and J by 0 bases, with 9 bases left in between. The CDR3: CASSASLAKNIQYF. DNA of the CDR3: TGTGCCAGCAGTGCTAGTTTAGCCAAAAACATTCAGTACTTC.

This chain connects TRBV4-1 to TRBJ2-4; 8 bases fit TRBD1. V gave up 0 bases and J gave up 2 bases; unmatched junction bases: 3. Germline V gives CDR1 MGHRA, CDR2 YSYEKL. The CDR3 is made up of 16 amino acids. The CDR3 sequence is CASSQDRTGTKNIQYF. The CDR3 nucleotides read TGCGCCAGCAGCCAAGATAGGACAGGGACCAAAAACATTCAGTACTTC.

Notes on this clone: The junction departs from germline at one end; a sequencing error may be responsible. V and J are TRBV7-9 and TRBJ1-2, with D tentatively TRBD1 (5 bases). CDR1 and CDR2 (germline): SEHNR, FQNEAQ (reference sequence). This CDR3 has 16 amino acids. DNA for the CDR3: TGTGCCAGCAGCTTAGCAAGGGACGGGACCAACTCTGGCTACACCTTC. Its translation is CASSLARDGTNSGYTF. Supplemented by reference TRBV7-9 and TRBJ1-2, the full variable domain reads DTGVSQNPRHKITKRGQNVTFRCDPISEHNRLYWYRQTLGQGPEFLTYFQNEAQLEKSRLLSDRFSAERPKGSFSTLEIQRTEQGDSAMYLCASSLARDGTNSGYTFGSGTRLTVV.

This chain links TRBV9 with TRBJ1-1, with 9 bases identical to TRBD1. This CDR3 is 14 amino acids long. V lost 4 bases, J lost 4 bases, and 5 bases stayed unmatched. Germline V gives CDR1 SGDLS, CDR2 YYNGEE. The CDR3 DNA is TGTGCCAGCAGCCCAACAGGGGGCGGCACTGAAGCTTTCTTT. Amino acids: CASSPTGGGTEAFF. Looking up the rest from reference TRBV9 and TRBJ1-1 gives the full variable domain: DSGVTQTPKHLITATGQRVTLRCSPRSGDLSVYWYQQSLDQGLQFLIQYYNGEERAKGNILERFSAQQFPDLHSELNLSSLELGDSALYFCASSPTGGGTEAFFGQGTRLTVV.

This rearrangement joins TRBV14 to TRBJ2-7; D perhaps matches TRBD2 (5 bases). This CDR3 comprises 14 residues. Per germline, CDR1 SGHDN and CDR2 FVKESK. Trimming removed 3 bases at V and 5 bases at J, with 14 bases between. This chain's CDR3 is CASSHLGDWNEQYF. DNA for the CDR3: TGTGCCAGCAGCCATCTCGGGGATTGGAACGAGCAGTACTTC. The whole variable domain, filled in from reference TRBV14 and TRBJ2-7, reads EAGVTQFPSHSVIEKGQTVTLRCDPISGHDNLYWYRRVMGKEIKFLLHFVKESKQDESGMPNNRFLAERTGGTYSTLKVQPAELEDSGVYFCASSHLGDWNEQYFGPGTRLTVT.

This chain uses TRBV5-4 with TRBJ1-2, with D possibly matching TRBD1 (5 bases). Germline CDR1 is SGHNT and CDR2 is YYREEE (reference sequence). This CDR3 region has 14 residues. V was trimmed by 4 bases and J by 2 bases, leaving 12 bases between them. Here the CDR3 reads CASSPGGGNYGYTF. For the CDR3, the DNA is TGTGCCAGCAGCCCCGGGGGAGGAAACTATGGCTACACCTTC.

The chain employs TRBV5-4 and TRBJ1-5; no firm D call. Germline assignment: CDR1 SGHNT and CDR2 YYREEE (reference sequence). CDR3 length equals 14 residues. V was clipped by 2 bases and J by 4 bases, with 10 bases between them. This CDR3 is CASSFEGVNQPQHF. The CDR3 DNA reads as TGTGCCAGCAGCTTTGAAGGAGTTAATCAGCCCCAGCATTTT.

There are a few counts of this clone. The chain uses TRBV5-8 and TRBJ2-3, with 8 bases aligning to TRBD1. The CDR3 is made up of 14 amino acids. Germline V lookup: CDR1 SGHTS, CDR2 YDEGEE. The junction had 4 bases not matched to a gene; V was cut back by 3 bases and J by 4 bases. The CDR3 is CASSSGQGADTQYF. In DNA, the CDR3 is TGTGCCAGCAGCTCCGGACAGGGAGCAGATACGCAGTATTTT.

J is TRBJ2-1 and V is TRBV9, with no clear D. This CDR3 is 14 amino acids long. CDR1 SGDLS and CDR2 YYNGEE come from the germline V gene. V dropped 0 bases and J dropped 7 bases, with 11 bases sitting between them. DNA of the CDR3: TGTGCCAGCAGCGTAGCTTGGGGTGTAAATGAGCAGTTCTTC. This codes for CASSVAWGVNEQFF.

This chain links TRBV4-3 with TRBJ1-1; D remains ambiguous. The CDR3 loop spans 14 amino acids. The V end lost 0 bases, the J end lost 0 bases, and 5 bases lay between the germline ends. CDR1 and CDR2 from the germline V gene are LGHNA and YSLEER. The CDR3 bases are TGCGCCAGCAGCCAAGAACCTTTGAACACTGAAGCTTTCTTT. It translates to CASSQEPLNTEAFF.

The V gene is TRBV9, the J gene TRBJ1-2, with unresolved D. The V gene lost 4 bases and the J gene lost 2 bases, with 9 bases spanning the gap. Germline V gene lookup returns CDR1 SGDLS and CDR2 YYNGEE. This CDR3 region has 13 residues. This CDR3 reads CASSSPRNYGYTF. The DNA of the CDR3 is TGTGCCAGCAGCTCCCCCCGGAACTATGGCTACACCTTC.

CDR3 sequence reads: CASSLGAGTRETQYF. Written as DNA, the CDR3 is TGTGCCAGCAGCTTAGGGGCCGGGACTCGAGAGACCCAGTACTTC. This rearrangement joins TRBV7-2 to TRBJ2-5; a weak D match, TRBD2 (6 bases). The CDR3 contains 15 residues. Germline V lookup: CDR1 SGHTA, CDR2 FQGNSA. Trimming removed 1 base from V and 4 bases from J, with 13 bases in between.

The chain couples TRBV4-1 to TRBJ1-2, with 8 bases fitting TRBD1. V was clipped by 0 bases and J by 4 bases; unmatched bases: 4. CDR1 and CDR2 from the germline V gene are MGHRA and YSYEKL. The CDR3 loop spans 15 amino acids. The CDR3 DNA reads as TGCGCCAGCAGCCAAGAAGTCGGGACAGGCTATGGCTACACCTTC. Translated, it gives CASSQEVGTGYGYTF.

This clone has just one count. The chain links TRBV5-4 to TRBJ1-2, with D hard to call. Germline loops: CDR1 SGHNT, CDR2 YYREEE (reference sequence). Between the trimmed V and J ends, which lost 2 bases and 4 bases, there was a span of 12 bases. The CDR3 covers 14 residues. CDR3 DNA: TGTGCCAGCAGCTTACCAGGAAAGACCTATGGCTACACCTTC. It codes for CASSLPGKTYGYTF.

The V call is TRBV6-5, the J call TRBJ1-5; D is unclear. The CDR3 runs 14 residues. From germline, CDR1 is MNHEY and CDR2 SVGAGI. Trimming pared 5 bases from V and 4 bases from J, leaving 12 bases between. CDR3 DNA: TGTGCCAGCAGTGACCTAACCAAGAATCAGCCCCAGCATTTT. Amino acids: CASSDLTKNQPQHF.

The V gene is TRBV5-4, the J gene TRBJ1-4; D gene ambiguous. From germline, CDR1 is SGHNT and CDR2 YYREEE (reference sequence). This CDR3 region has 14 residues. The V end was cut by 5 bases, the J end by 8 bases, with 16 bases between. The CDR3 coding sequence is TGTGCCAGCAGTCCATCCCCGCTAGGCGAAAAACTGTTTTTT. This translates into CASSPSPLGEKLFF.

V usage is TRBV11-1 and J usage is TRBJ1-4; the D gene is possibly TRBD1 (5 bases). Germline V lookup: CDR1 SGHAT, CDR2 FQDESV (reference sequence). This CDR3 is built from 15 residues. V was shortened by 3 bases and J by 7 bases, with 15 bases between the two germline ends. The DNA of the CDR3 is TGTGCCAGCAGCTTCATGGGGGAAGTGGGTGAAAAACTGTTTTTT. Translation: CASSFMGEVGEKLFF.